Each of the 10 T cell receptor beta chains below was sequenced from the same sample in a study of shared clonotypes between healthy human individuals. The protocol was immunoSEQ multiplex PCR, while the TCRdb copy is restricted to in-frame clones and leaves out a portion. The sample includes around 2.5 million clones, 93% seen only once; the top ten take 0.35% to 0.45%. What was sequenced was naive CD4+ T cells from PBMCs. Noted subset: CD45RA+ positively selected. Receptors were obtained from a young man in good health. Some clones in this sample may be carry-over from other donors' samples.

V gene TRBV25-1 combines with J gene TRBJ2-1; 11 bases align to TRBD2. The CDR3 extends over 15 amino acids. Trimming cost V 3 bases and J 5 bases; bases outside gene matches: 3. CDR1 and CDR2 from the germline V gene are MGHDK and SYGVNS. The CDR3 sequence: CASSETGLADNEQFF. The CDR3 DNA reads as TGTGCCAGCAGTGAGACGGGACTAGCGGACAATGAGCAGTTCTTC.

This chain links TRBV9 with TRBJ2-1, with 8 bases identical to TRBD1. CDR1 is SGDLS, CDR2 YYNGEE, per germline. Unmatched junction bases numbered 2, after V lost 3 bases and J lost 0 bases. The CDR3 spans 15 residues. CDR3 sequence reads: CASSGQGSSYNEQFF. As DNA, the CDR3 is TGTGCCAGCAGCGGACAGGGGAGCTCCTACAATGAGCAGTTCTTC.

This clone appeared a few times. CDR3 in amino acids: CASSRIAGSYNEQFF. CDR3 coding DNA: TGTGCCAGCAGTCGAATCGCGGGAAGCTACAATGAGCAGTTCTTC. The chain combines TRBV28 with TRBJ2-1; perhaps TRBD2 as D (6 bases). This CDR3 contains 15 residues. Trimming cost V 5 bases and J 3 bases, with 14 bases left between them. Per the germline V gene, CDR1 is MDHEN and CDR2 is SYDVKM.

In this sample, this clone turned up a few times. V and J are TRBV9 and TRBJ1-1, with D hard to call. The V end was cut by 8 bases, the J end by 3 bases, with 11 bases between. The germline V gene has CDR1 SGDLS and CDR2 YYNGEE. The CDR3 has 12 residues. Here the CDR3 reads CASRSVDTEAFF. The CDR3 bases are TGTGCCAGTCGTTCGGTTGACACTGAAGCTTTCTTT.

This chain connects TRBV9 to TRBJ1-5, with TRBD1 matching over 7 bases. This CDR3 has 13 amino acids. CDR1 and CDR2 (germline): SGDLS, YYNGEE. The V gene end was trimmed by 2 bases and the J gene end by 12 bases; junction bases not matched to a gene: 8. The CDR3 sequence is CASSVTRDSNQHF. The CDR3 region has the DNA TGTGCCAGCAGCGTGACCCGGGACAGCAACCAGCATTTT. Combining the CDR3 with reference TRBV9 and TRBJ1-5 gives the whole variable domain DSGVTQTPKHLITATGQRVTLRCSPRSGDLSVYWYQQSLDQGLQFLIQYYNGEERAKGNILERFSAQQFPDLHSELNLSSLELGDSALYFCASSVTRDSNQHFGDGTRLSIL.

The V call is TRBV19, the J call TRBJ1-5, with D unclear. Germline-derived CDR1 and CDR2 are LNHDA and SQIVND (reference sequence). V lost 7 bases to trimming and J lost 4 bases, with 17 bases between them. The CDR3 has 15 amino acids. The CDR3, as DNA: TGTGCCAGTACCCAGCCGGGAAGGCTAAATCAGCCCCAGCATTTT. Residues: CASTQPGRLNQPQHF.

Of note for this clone: This sample also contains other DNA sequences that code for the same CDR3. J is TRBJ2-7 and V is TRBV15, with TRBD1 matching over 11 bases. With 3 bases clipped from V and 4 bases from J, the junction kept 2 bases outside the gene matches. This CDR3 comprises 14 residues. Germline loops: CDR1 LNHNV, CDR2 YYDKDF (reference sequence). CDR3 amino acids: CATSRGQGVYEQYF. In DNA, the CDR3 is TGTGCCACCAGCAGGGGACAGGGGGTTTACGAGCAGTACTTC.

The gene calls are TRBV10-3 and TRBJ1-2, with TRBD1 matching 11 bases. The V gene's germline CDR1 is ENHRY and CDR2 SYGVKD. This CDR3 contains 18 residues. V trimming: 6 bases; J trimming: 1 base; junction bases outside the gene matches: 13. CDR3 sequence (DNA): TGTGCCATCAGGACCTCGGTTGCCGGGACAGGGGGTAACTATGGCTACACCTTC. Its protein is CAIRTSVAGTGGNYGYTF.

The chain carries TRBV18 and TRBJ2-7, with D possibly matching TRBD1 (6 bases). The germline V gene encodes CDR1 KGHSH and CDR2 LQKENI. Trimming took 6 bases from V and 7 from J, leaving 13 bases between them. The CDR3 extends over 12 amino acids. The CDR3 is CASSGTLVEQYF. CDR3 in DNA: TGTGCCAGCTCCGGGACACTCGTGGAGCAGTACTTC.

The chain links TRBV28 to TRBJ2-1, with TRBD2 as a possible D gene (6 bases). The CDR3 is 16 amino acids. The ends were cut back, 5 bases at V and 4 bases at J, with 18 bases in the middle. In germline, CDR1 is MDHEN, CDR2 SYDVKM. The CDR3 loop reads CASSPSGSTRYNEQFF. The DNA for the CDR3 is TGTGCCAGCAGTCCATCGGGCTCGACTAGGTACAATGAGCAGTTCTTC.